Shown below are 25 T cell receptor beta chains from a single sample sequenced in a study of T cells in localized non-small cell lung cancer. Libraries were prepared by immunoSEQ multiplex PCR; TCRdb keeps only in-frame clonotypes and omits some of them. The sample has tens of thousands of clones, 75% to 85% seen once; the top ten hold 8% to 10%. The sample here was peripheral blood, taken before any cancer treatment. These receptors came from a female donor at least 60 years old with stage I lung adenocarcinoma.

The count of this clone is one. The rearrangement joins TRBV9 to TRBJ2-7; D is unresolved. The CDR3 runs to 16 residues. V lost 0 bases, J lost 3 bases, and 16 bases lay in between. The germline V gene has CDR1 SGDLS and CDR2 YYNGEE. This chain's CDR3 is CASSVEGRNFFYEQYF. The CDR3 coding sequence is TGTGCCAGCAGCGTAGAAGGCAGAAATTTTTTCTACGAGCAGTACTTC.

The V call is TRBV27, the J call TRBJ1-2; D gene ambiguous. CDR3 length: 14 amino acids. The germline V gene encodes CDR1 MNHEY and CDR2 SMNVEV (reference sequence). V lost 6 bases to trimming and J lost 8 bases, with 19 bases between them. CDR3 DNA: TGTGCCAGCAGCCTTGGGTGGGCCCAAGGGGGCTACACCTTC. Encoded protein: CASSLGWAQGGYTF.

V usage is TRBV18 and J usage is TRBJ1-5, with a possible D match to TRBD1 (5 bases). Trimming took 5 bases from V and 3 from J, leaving 11 bases between them. Per the germline V gene, CDR1 is KGHSH and CDR2 is LQKENI. The length of the CDR3 is 14 residues. CDR3 protein: CASSGRQLNQPQHF. The CDR3 nucleotides are TGTGCCAGCTCAGGCCGACAGCTCAATCAGCCCCAGCATTTT.

This chain connects TRBV6-6 to TRBJ2-7, with 11 bases identical to TRBD2. The V gene's germline CDR1 is MNHNY and CDR2 SVGAGI (reference sequence). This CDR3 is 14 amino acids long. V lost 6 bases to trimming and J lost 2 bases; unmatched junction nucleotides: 3. The CDR3 loop reads CASSQLAGAYEQYF. The CDR3 DNA sequence: TGTGCCAGCAGCCAACTAGCGGGGGCCTACGAGCAGTACTTC.

The count of this clone is one. This chain links TRBV19 with TRBJ2-3, with TRBD1 identical over 9 bases. The CDR3 runs to 17 residues. V trimming: 2 bases; J trimming: 4 bases; junction bases outside the gene matches: 10. From germline, CDR1 is LNHDA and CDR2 SQIVND (reference sequence). CDR3 nucleotides: TGTGCCAGTAGTATAATGATCGCACAGGGGGCGGCAGATACGCAGTATTTT. It encodes CASSIMIAQGAADTQYF.

The chain links TRBV28 to TRBJ2-7; the match to TRBD1 covers 7 bases. The germline V gene has CDR1 MDHEN and CDR2 SYDVKM. With V trimmed by 7 bases and J by 3 bases, 15 bases remained unmatched. The CDR3 is made up of 16 amino acids. This chain's CDR3 is CASNSFSQGTNYEQYF. The CDR3 region has the DNA TGTGCCAGCAATTCCTTTTCACAGGGGACGAACTACGAGCAGTACTTC.

This clone was recorded a few times. This chain uses TRBV5-6 with TRBJ1-1; D unclear. The CDR3 covers 15 residues. Deletions cut 3 bases from V and 4 bases from J, with 16 bases between. In germline, CDR1 is SGHDT, CDR2 YYEEEE. CDR3 in DNA: TGTGCCAGCAGCTATTTTACGGGGAAGGGCACTGAAGCTTTCTTT. Its translation is CASSYFTGKGTEAFF. The whole variable domain, filled in from reference TRBV5-6 and TRBJ1-1, reads DAGVTQSPTHLIKTRGQQVTLRCSPKSGHDTVSWYQQALGQGPQFIFQYYEEEERQRGNFPDRFSGHQFPNYSSELNVNALLLGDSALYLCASSYFTGKGTEAFFGQGTRLTVV.

V is TRBV9 and J is TRBJ1-1; the D is unclear. The V end lost 1 base, the J end lost 0 bases, and 7 bases lay between the germline ends. CDR1 and CDR2 (germline): SGDLS, YYNGEE. The CDR3 extends over 14 amino acids. In DNA form, the CDR3 reads TGTGCCAGCAGCGTAAGTCCGGTGAACACTGAAGCTTTCTTT. Translated, it gives CASSVSPVNTEAFF.

V is TRBV7-2 and J is TRBJ2-7; D is perhaps TRBD1 or TRBD2 (6 bases each). Looked up from germline, CDR1 is SGHTA and CDR2 is FQGNSA. CDR3 length equals 15 residues. V was shortened by 5 bases and J by 7 bases, with 21 bases between the two germline ends. The CDR3 region has the DNA TGTGCCAGCAGCCCCGTCCCGGGGGCCGGCGGGGAGCAGTACTTC. As protein: CASSPVPGAGGEQYF. Combining the CDR3 with reference TRBV7-2 and TRBJ2-7 gives the whole variable domain GAGVSQSPSNKVTEKGKDVELRCDPISGHTALYWYRQSLGQGLEFLIYFQGNSAPDKSGLPSDRFSAERTGGSVSTLTIQRTQQEDSAVYLCASSPVPGAGGEQYFGPGTRLTVT.

This clone was picked up one time. The chain has TRBV5-6 and TRBJ1-3; D might be TRBD1 (6 bases). The CDR3 spans 16 residues. V dropped 2 bases and J dropped 2 bases, with 14 bases sitting between them. Germline loops: CDR1 SGHDT, CDR2 YYEEEE. CDR3 region: CASSFPTGHTGNTIYF. Written as DNA, the CDR3 is TGTGCCAGCAGCTTTCCCACAGGGCATACTGGAAACACCATATATTTT.

The chain couples TRBV6-1 to TRBJ1-5; the D gene is possibly TRBD1 (5 bases). The ends were cut back, 3 bases at V and 2 bases at J, with 11 bases in the middle. CDR1 and CDR2 (germline): MNHNS, SASEGT. This CDR3 comprises 15 residues. For the CDR3, the DNA is TGTGCCAGCAGTGATACCCGAGGGGGCAATCAGCCCCAGCATTTT. This encodes CASSDTRGGNQPQHF.

This clone was counted a few times. The rearrangement links TRBV27 to TRBJ1-1; D not resolved. Per the germline V gene, CDR1 is MNHEY and CDR2 is SMNVEV (reference sequence). The CDR3 loop spans 11 amino acids. Trimming stripped 6 bases from V and 2 bases from J, with 4 bases between. CDR3 loop: CASRANTEAFF. As DNA, the CDR3 is TGTGCCAGCAGGGCTAACACTGAAGCTTTCTTT.

The gene calls are TRBV11-2 and TRBJ2-7; D remains unclear. V was trimmed by 6 bases and J by 3 bases, leaving 6 bases between them. The V gene's germline CDR1 is SGHAT and CDR2 FQNNGV. The CDR3 contains 11 residues. CDR3 region: CASSSIYEQYF. The DNA for the CDR3 is TGTGCCAGCAGTTCTATCTACGAGCAGTACTTC. Combining the CDR3 with reference TRBV11-2 and TRBJ2-7 gives the whole variable domain EAGVAQSPRYKIIEKRQSVAFWCNPISGHATLYWYQQILGQGPKLLIQFQNNGVVDDSQLPKDRFSAERLKGVDSTLKIQPAKLEDSAVYLCASSSIYEQYFGPGTRLTVT.

V gene TRBV6-5 combines with J gene TRBJ2-7; D is undetermined. CDR1 MNHEY and CDR2 SVGAGI come from the germline V gene. The CDR3 has 13 amino acids. V was cut by 2 bases and J by 1 base, with 6 bases left in between. Written as DNA, the CDR3 is TGTGCCAGCAGTTACGGCGGATCCTACGAGCAGTACTTC. Protein product: CASSYGGSYEQYF.

V and J are TRBV9 and TRBJ2-1, with a possible D match to TRBD2 (6 bases). V was clipped by 1 base and J by 2 bases, with 10 bases between them. Germline CDR1 is SGDLS and CDR2 is YYNGEE. This CDR3 has 15 amino acids. Here the CDR3 reads CASSVTGGAYNEQFF. Written as DNA, the CDR3 is TGTGCCAGCAGCGTAACCGGCGGGGCCTACAATGAGCAGTTCTTC.

The chain links TRBV4-2 to TRBJ2-3; TRBD1 agrees at 9 bases. There are 17 residues in the CDR3. Germline V CDR1 and CDR2: LGHNA, YNFKEQ. V was clipped by 4 bases and J by 1 base; unmatched bases: 9. In DNA form, the CDR3 reads TGTGCCAGCAGCCTAGCCCGACAGGGGGTCGGCACAGATACGCAGTATTTT. Translated: CASSLARQGVGTDTQYF.

This clone was recorded only once. The chain employs TRBV7-2 and TRBJ1-2; D gene ambiguous. CDR3 size: 14 residues. The V gene lost 5 bases and the J gene lost 2 bases, with 12 bases spanning the gap. From germline, CDR1 is SGHTA and CDR2 FQGNSA. In DNA, the CDR3 is TGTGCCAGCAGCATCGACATCCTAAACTATGGCTACACCTTC. This encodes CASSIDILNYGYTF. Together with reference TRBV7-2 and TRBJ1-2, the CDR3 gives the full variable domain: GAGVSQSPSNKVTEKGKDVELRCDPISGHTALYWYRQSLGQGLEFLIYFQGNSAPDKSGLPSDRFSAERTGGSVSTLTIQRTQQEDSAVYLCASSIDILNYGYTFGSGTRLTVV.

J is TRBJ2-3 and V is TRBV10-2; D is unclear. The CDR3 is 14 residues long. Germline V CDR1 and CDR2: WSHSY, SAAADI. The V end lost 0 bases, the J end lost 2 bases, and 6 bases lay between the germline ends. CDR3 protein: CASSESRTTDTQYF. Here the CDR3 DNA reads TGCGCCAGCAGTGAGTCGAGGACCACAGATACGCAGTATTTT.

This clone was detected only a few times. This sequence joins TRBV11-1 and TRBJ2-5, with D perhaps TRBD2 (6 bases). The CDR3 spans 15 residues. The ends were cut back, 1 base at V and 2 bases at J, with 11 bases in the middle. CDR1 and CDR2 (germline): SGHAT, FQDESV (reference sequence). In DNA, the CDR3 is TGTGCCAGCAGCTTAGGGGCGGCGGGGCAAGAGACCCAGTACTTC. Translating it yields CASSLGAAGQETQYF.

The chain recombines TRBV6-1 with TRBJ2-5; 8 positions match TRBD2. This CDR3 comprises 15 residues. Trimming cost V 1 base and J 5 bases; bases outside gene matches: 6. Germline loops: CDR1 MNHNS, CDR2 SASEGT. This chain's CDR3 is CASSEVAGGGETQYF. DNA of the CDR3: TGTGCCAGCAGTGAAGTCGCGGGGGGTGGGGAGACCCAGTACTTC.

The CDR3 reads CATSRVAGGTYEQYF. The CDR3 DNA is TGTGCCACCAGCAGAGTAGCGGGAGGCACCTACGAGCAGTACTTC. This chain joins TRBV15 and TRBJ2-7; 10 bases match TRBD2. The trim removed 1 base at V and 2 bases at J, leaving 2 bases unmatched. The CDR3 length is 15 residues. Germline CDR1 reads LNHNV; CDR2 reads YYDKDF (reference sequence).

The chain links TRBV7-8 to TRBJ2-1, with 8 bases that match TRBD2. The V gene's germline CDR1 is SGHVS and CDR2 FQNEAQ. There are 13 residues in the CDR3. CDR3 residues: CVTSGHSYNEQFF. Written as DNA, the CDR3 is TGTGTAACTAGCGGCCACTCCTACAATGAGCAGTTCTTC.

The CDR3 DNA is TGTGCCACCATCTTCGGGGGGAGCTCTGGAAACACCATATATTTT. This encodes CATIFGGSSGNTIYF. This chain links TRBV6-6 with TRBJ1-3, with D perhaps matching TRBD1 (5 bases). Germline loops: CDR1 MNHNY, CDR2 SVGAGI (reference sequence). V shed 10 bases and J shed 0 bases, with 16 bases lying between them. This CDR3 contains 15 residues.

V gene TRBV4-1 combines with J gene TRBJ2-3, with a tentative D call TRBD2 (7 bases). V was trimmed by 0 bases and J by 3 bases, leaving 25 bases between them. Germline loops: CDR1 MGHRA, CDR2 YSYEKL. This CDR3 region has 20 residues. This chain's CDR3 is CASSQDPRGGGLGTTDTQYF. In DNA form, the CDR3 reads TGCGCCAGCAGCCAAGATCCCCGCGGGGGCGGTTTGGGGACTACAGATACGCAGTATTTT.

The CDR3 region is CASRLRTSGSYNEQFF. Here the CDR3 DNA reads TGTGCCAGCAGACTCAGGACTAGCGGCTCCTACAATGAGCAGTTCTTC. V and J are TRBV28 and TRBJ2-1; 10 bases are a match to TRBD2. The CDR3 runs 16 residues. Germline-derived CDR1 and CDR2 are MDHEN and SYDVKM. The V and J ends lost 6 bases and 0 bases, in that order; junction bases with no gene match: 5.